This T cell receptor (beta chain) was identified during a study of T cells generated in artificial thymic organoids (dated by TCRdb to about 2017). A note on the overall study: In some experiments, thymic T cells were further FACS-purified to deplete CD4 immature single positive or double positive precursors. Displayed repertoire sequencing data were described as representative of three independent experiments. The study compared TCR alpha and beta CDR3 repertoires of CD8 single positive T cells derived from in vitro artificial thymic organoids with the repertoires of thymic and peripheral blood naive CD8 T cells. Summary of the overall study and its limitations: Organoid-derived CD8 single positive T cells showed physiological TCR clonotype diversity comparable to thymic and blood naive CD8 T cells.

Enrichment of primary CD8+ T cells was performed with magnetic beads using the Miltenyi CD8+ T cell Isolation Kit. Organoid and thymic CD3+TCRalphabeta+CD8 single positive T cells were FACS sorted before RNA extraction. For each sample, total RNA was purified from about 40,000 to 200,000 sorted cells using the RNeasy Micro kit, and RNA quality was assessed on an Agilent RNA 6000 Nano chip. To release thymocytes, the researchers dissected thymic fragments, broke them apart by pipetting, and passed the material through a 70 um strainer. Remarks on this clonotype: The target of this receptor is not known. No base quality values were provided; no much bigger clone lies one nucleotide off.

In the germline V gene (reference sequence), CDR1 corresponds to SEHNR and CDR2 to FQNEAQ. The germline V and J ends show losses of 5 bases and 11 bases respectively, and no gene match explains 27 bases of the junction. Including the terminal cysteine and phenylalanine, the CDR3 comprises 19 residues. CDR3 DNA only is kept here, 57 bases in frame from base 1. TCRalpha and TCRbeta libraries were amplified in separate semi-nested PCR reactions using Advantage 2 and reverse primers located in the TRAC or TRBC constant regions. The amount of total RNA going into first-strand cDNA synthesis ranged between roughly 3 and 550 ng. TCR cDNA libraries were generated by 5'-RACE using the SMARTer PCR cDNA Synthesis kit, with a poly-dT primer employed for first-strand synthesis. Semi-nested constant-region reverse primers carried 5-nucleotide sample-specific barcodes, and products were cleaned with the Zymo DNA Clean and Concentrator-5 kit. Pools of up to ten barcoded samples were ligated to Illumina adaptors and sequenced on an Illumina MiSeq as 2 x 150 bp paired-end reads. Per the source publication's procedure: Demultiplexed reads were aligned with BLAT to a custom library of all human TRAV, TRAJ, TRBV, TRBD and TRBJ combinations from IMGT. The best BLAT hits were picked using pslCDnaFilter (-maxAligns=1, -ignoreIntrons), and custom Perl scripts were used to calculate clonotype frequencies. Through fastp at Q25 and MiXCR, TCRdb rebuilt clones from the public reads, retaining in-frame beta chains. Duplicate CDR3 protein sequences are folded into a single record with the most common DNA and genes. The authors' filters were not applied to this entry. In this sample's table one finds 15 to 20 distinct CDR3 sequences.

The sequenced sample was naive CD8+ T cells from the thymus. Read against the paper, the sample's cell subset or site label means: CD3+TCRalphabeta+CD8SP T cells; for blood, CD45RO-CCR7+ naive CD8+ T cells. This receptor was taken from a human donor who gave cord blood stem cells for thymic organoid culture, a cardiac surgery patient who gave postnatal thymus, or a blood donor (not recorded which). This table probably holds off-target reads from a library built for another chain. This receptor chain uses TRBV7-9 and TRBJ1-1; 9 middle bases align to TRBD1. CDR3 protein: CASSPFFFLGTGKDLNAFF. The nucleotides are TGTGCCAGCAGCCCTTTTTTCTTCTTGGGGACAGGGAAGGACCTTAACGCTTTCTTT. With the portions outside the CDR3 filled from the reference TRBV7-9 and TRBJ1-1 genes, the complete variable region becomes DTGVSQNPRHKITKRGQNVTFRCDPISEHNRLYWYRQTLGQGPEFLTYFQNEAQLEKSRLLSDRFSAERPKGSFSTLEIQRTEQGDSAMYLCASSPFFFLGTGKDLNAFFGQGTRLTVV.